This paragraph covers one TCR beta chain sequence. Its antigen is as yet unknown. Germline V gene data show CDR1 as MNHEY and CDR2 as SVGAGI. V lost 0 bases to trimming and J lost 0 bases, with 12 bases between them. The CDR3 totals 16 residues. These data are taken from a study of Graves' ophthalmopathy and Graves' hyperthyroidism. Overall study context: Specimen type is peripheral blood, obtained at initial diagnosis before any treatment.

A duration under 3 months, NOSPECS ≥4, CAS ≥3 and moderate-to-severe activity characterized the donors with ophthalmopathy. RNA transcripts were the source from which TCR beta CDR3 regions were amplified. Second-round multiplex PCR came after a first-round RT-PCR that employed HTBI primers. TCRdb itself ran the multiplex PCR reads through MiXCR, one entry per CDR3 protein. Counted here are roughly 160,000 distinct CDR3 sequences, around 39% occurring once; the ten biggest clones make up approximately 9%. Study-level results: With 65% to 71% sensitivity and approximately 72% specificity, the model predicted ophthalmopathy progression.

This TCR was recovered from a man in his thirties or forties with Graves' ophthalmopathy. The rearrangement joins TRBV6-5 to TRBJ2-7; D perhaps matches TRBD2 (6 bases). Input material: peripheral blood. CDR3 sequence (DNA): TGTGCCAGCAGTTACTCTGCCCGGGGGACCTCCTACGAGCAGTACTTC. Residues: CASSYSARGTSYEQYF.